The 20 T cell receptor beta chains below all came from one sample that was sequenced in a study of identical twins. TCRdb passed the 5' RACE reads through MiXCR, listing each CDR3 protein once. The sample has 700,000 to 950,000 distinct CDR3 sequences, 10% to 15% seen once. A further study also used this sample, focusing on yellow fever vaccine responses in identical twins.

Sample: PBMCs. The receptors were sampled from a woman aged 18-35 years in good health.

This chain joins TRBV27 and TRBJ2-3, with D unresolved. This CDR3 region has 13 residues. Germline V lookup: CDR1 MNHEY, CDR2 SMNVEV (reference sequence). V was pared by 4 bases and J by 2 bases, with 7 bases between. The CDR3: CASSSQLTDTQYF. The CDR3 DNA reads TGTGCCAGCAGTTCACAGCTCACAGATACGCAGTATTTT.

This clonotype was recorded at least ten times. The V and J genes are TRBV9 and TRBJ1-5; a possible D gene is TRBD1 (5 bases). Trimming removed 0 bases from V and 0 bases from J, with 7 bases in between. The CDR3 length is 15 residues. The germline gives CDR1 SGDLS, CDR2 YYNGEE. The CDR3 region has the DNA TGTGCCAGCAGCGTAGGAGACAGTAGCAATCAGCCCCAGCATTTT. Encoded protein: CASSVGDSSNQPQHF. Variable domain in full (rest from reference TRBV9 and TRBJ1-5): DSGVTQTPKHLITATGQRVTLRCSPRSGDLSVYWYQQSLDQGLQFLIQYYNGEERAKGNILERFSAQQFPDLHSELNLSSLELGDSALYFCASSVGDSSNQPQHFGDGTRLSIL.

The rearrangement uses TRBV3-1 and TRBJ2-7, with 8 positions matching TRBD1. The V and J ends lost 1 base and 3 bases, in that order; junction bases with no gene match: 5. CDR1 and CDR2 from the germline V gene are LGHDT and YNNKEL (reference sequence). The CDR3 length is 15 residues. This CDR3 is CASSQGTGPGYEQYF. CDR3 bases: TGTGCCAGCAGCCAAGGGACAGGGCCGGGCTACGAGCAGTACTTC.

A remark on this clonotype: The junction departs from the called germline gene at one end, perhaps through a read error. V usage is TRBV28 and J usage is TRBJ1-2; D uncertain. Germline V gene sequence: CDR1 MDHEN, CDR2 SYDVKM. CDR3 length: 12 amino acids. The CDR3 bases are TGTGCCAGCAGTTTATTCCGGGGAGTTGCCCTCTTC. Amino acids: CASSLFRGVALF.

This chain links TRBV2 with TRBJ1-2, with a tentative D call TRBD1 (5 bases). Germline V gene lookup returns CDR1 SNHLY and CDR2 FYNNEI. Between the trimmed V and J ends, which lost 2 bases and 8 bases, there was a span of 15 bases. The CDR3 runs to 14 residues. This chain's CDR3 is CASSEWAGPEGYTF. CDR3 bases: TGTGCCAGCAGTGAATGGGCAGGGCCGGAAGGCTACACCTTC.

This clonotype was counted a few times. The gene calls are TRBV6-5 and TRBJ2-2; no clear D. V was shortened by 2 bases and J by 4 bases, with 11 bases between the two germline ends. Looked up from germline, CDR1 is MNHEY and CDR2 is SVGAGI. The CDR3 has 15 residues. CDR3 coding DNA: TGTGCCAGCAGTTACACCTCAACGGGCACCGGGGAGCTGTTTTTT. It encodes CASSYTSTGTGELFF.

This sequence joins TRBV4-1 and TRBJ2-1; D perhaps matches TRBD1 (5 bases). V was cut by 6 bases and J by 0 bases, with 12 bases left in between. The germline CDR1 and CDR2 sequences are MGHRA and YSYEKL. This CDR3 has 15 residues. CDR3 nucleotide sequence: TGCGCCAGCAGTCCCGTAGGGGACTCCTACAATGAGCAGTTCTTC. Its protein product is CASSPVGDSYNEQFF.

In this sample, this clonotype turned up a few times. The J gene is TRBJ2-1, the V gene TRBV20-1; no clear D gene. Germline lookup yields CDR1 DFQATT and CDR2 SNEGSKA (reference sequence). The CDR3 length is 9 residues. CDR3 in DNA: TGCAGGACAACTACCGTGCTGTTCTTC. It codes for CRTTTVLFF.

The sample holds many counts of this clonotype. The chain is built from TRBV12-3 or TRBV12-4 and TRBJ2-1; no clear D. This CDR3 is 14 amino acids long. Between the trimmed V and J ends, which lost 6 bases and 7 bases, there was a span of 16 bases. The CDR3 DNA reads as TGTGCCAGCAGCCTGGCAGATCCTTCGAATGAGCAGTTCTTC. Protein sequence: CASSLADPSNEQFF.

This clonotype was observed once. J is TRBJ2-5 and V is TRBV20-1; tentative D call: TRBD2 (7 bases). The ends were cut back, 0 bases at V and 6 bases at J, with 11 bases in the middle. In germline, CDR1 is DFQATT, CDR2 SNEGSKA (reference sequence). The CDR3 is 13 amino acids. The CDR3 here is CSAREGGVKTQYF. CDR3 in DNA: TGCAGTGCTAGAGAAGGGGGGGTCAAGACCCAGTACTTC.

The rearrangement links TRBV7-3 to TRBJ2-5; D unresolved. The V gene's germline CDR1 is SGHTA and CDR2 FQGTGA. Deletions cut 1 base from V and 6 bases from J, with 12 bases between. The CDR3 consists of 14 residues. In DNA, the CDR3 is TGTGCCAGCAGCTTAAGTCAGGCGAGCCAGACCCAGTACTTC. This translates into CASSLSQASQTQYF.

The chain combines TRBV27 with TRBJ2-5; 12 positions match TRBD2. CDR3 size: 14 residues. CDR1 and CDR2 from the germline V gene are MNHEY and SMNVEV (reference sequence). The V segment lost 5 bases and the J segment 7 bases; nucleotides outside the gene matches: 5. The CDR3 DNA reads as TGTGCCAGCAGTCTAGCGGGGGGGCTGGGGACCCAGTACTTC. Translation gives CASSLAGGLGTQYF.

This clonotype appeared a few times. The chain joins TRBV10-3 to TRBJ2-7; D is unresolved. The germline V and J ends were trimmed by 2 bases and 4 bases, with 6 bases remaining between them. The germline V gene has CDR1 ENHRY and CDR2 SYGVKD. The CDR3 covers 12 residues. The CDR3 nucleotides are TGTGCCATCAGTGAGCTAACTTACGAGCAGTACTTC. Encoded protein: CAISELTYEQYF.

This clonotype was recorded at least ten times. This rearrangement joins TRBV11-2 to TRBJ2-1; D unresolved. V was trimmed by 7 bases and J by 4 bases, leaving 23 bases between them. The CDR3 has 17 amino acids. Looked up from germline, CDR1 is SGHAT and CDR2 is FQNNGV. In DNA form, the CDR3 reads TGTGCCAGCACCGTATCGGTCTTGCTTGAAGATTACAATGAGCAGTTCTTC. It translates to CASTVSVLLEDYNEQFF.

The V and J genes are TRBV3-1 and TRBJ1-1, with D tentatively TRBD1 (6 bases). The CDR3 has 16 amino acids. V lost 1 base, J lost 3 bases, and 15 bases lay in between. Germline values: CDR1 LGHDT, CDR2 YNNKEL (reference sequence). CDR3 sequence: CASSQVPGTRDTEAFF. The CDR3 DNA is TGTGCCAGCAGCCAAGTCCCGGGGACAAGGGACACTGAAGCTTTCTTT.

The CDR3 loop is CASSMFPAYEQYF. The CDR3 DNA sequence: TGTGCCAGTAGTATGTTTCCAGCCTACGAGCAGTACTTC. The V gene is TRBV19, the J gene TRBJ2-7; D is ambiguous. This CDR3 is built from 13 residues. Trimming cost V 3 bases and J 2 bases, with 8 bases left between them. CDR1 LNHDA and CDR2 SQIVND come from the germline V gene (reference sequence).

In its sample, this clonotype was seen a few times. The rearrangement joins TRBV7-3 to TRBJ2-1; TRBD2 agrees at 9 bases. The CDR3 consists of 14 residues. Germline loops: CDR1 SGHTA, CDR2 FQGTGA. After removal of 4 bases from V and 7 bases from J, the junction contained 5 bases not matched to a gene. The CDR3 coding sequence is TGTGCCAGCAGCTCGGGACTAGCTAGTAATGAGCAGTTCTTC. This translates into CASSSGLASNEQFF.

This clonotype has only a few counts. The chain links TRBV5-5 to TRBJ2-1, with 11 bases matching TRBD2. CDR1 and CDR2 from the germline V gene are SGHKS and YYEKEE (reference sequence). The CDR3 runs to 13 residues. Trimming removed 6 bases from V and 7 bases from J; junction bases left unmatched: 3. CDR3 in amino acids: CASKLAGGNEQFF. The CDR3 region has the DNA TGTGCCAGCAAGCTAGCGGGGGGTAATGAGCAGTTCTTC. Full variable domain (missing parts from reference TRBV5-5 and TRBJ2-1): DAGVTQSPTHLIKTRGQQVTLRCSPISGHKSVSWYQQVLGQGPQFIFQYYEKEERGRGNFPDRFSARQFPNYSSELNVNALLLGDSALYLCASKLAGGNEQFFGPGTRLTVL.

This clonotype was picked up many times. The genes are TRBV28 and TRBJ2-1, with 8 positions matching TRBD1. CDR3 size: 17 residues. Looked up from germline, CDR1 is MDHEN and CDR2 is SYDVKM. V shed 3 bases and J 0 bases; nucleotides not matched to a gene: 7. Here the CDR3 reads CASSLGGQANSYNEQFF. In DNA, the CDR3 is TGTGCCAGCAGTTTGGGGGGACAGGCCAACTCCTACAATGAGCAGTTCTTC.

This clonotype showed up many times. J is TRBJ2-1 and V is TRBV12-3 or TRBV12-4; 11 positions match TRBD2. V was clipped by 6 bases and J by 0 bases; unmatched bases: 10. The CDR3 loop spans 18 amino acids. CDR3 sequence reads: CASRGGTSGVRSYNEQFF. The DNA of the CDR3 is TGTGCCAGCAGGGGCGGGACTAGCGGCGTTCGCTCCTACAATGAGCAGTTCTTC.